The 7 T cell receptor beta chains below come from one sample, sequenced in a study of blood T cell repertoires in COVID-19. This table comes from immunoSEQ multiplex PCR, and its TCRdb copy is limited to in-frame clones, with some not included. The sample consists of fewer than 95,000 clones, 75% to 90% of them appearing once. The sequencing sample was made of peripheral blood. Receptors were obtained from a man aged 50 to 60 with active or convalescent COVID-19.

The genes are TRBV20-1 and TRBJ1-6; D might be TRBD1 (5 bases). There are 15 residues in the CDR3. Germline CDR1 reads DFQATT; CDR2 reads SNEGSKA (reference sequence). V was pared by 3 bases and J by 0 bases, with 9 bases between. DNA of the CDR3: TGCAGTGCTAGTCTGGGGGGCTCCTATAATTCACCCCTCCACTTT. It yields the protein CSASLGGSYNSPLHF.

The chain recombines TRBV9 with TRBJ2-7, with D maybe TRBD1 (6 bases). CDR3 length equals 13 residues. V lost 3 bases and J lost 3, with 10 bases in between. CDR1 is SGDLS and CDR2 is YYNGEE in the germline V gene. The CDR3 sequence: CASSATGFYEQYF. CDR3 in DNA: TGTGCCAGCAGCGCTACAGGGTTCTACGAGCAGTACTTC.

The rearrangement links TRBV5-1 to TRBJ2-3; 7 bases are shared with TRBD1. CDR1 is SGHRS, CDR2 YFSETQ, per germline. V trimming: 0 bases; J trimming: 5 bases; junction bases outside the gene matches: 6. This CDR3 has 15 residues. Here the CDR3 reads CASSLVQGEGDTQYF. CDR3 bases: TGCGCCAGCAGCTTGGTTCAGGGGGAAGGAGATACGCAGTATTTT.

This clone has just one count. The chain carries TRBV5-5 and TRBJ1-1; 8 bases match TRBD1. The CDR3 length is 17 residues. V gave up 3 bases and J gave up 4 bases; unmatched junction bases: 14. The germline V gene has CDR1 SGHKS and CDR2 YYEKEE (reference sequence). CDR3 residues: CASSWGLQGVRITEAFF. The CDR3 DNA follows: TGTGCCAGCAGCTGGGGGCTACAGGGGGTAAGGATCACTGAAGCTTTCTTT.

The V gene is TRBV9, the J gene TRBJ2-5, with D possibly being TRBD1 (6 bases). Germline-derived CDR1 and CDR2 are SGDLS and YYNGEE. CDR3 length equals 15 residues. Deletions cut 4 bases from V and 2 bases from J, with 15 bases between. CDR3 amino acids: CASSPRVGAQETQYF. The CDR3, as DNA: TGTGCCAGCAGCCCCCGGGTGGGGGCACAAGAGACCCAGTACTTC.

The rearrangement uses TRBV3-1 (or the pseudogene TRBV3-2) and TRBJ1-5; D is possibly TRBD1 (5 bases). V lost 7 bases, J lost 2 bases, and 12 bases lay in between. The CDR3 is 14 amino acids. Germline lookup yields CDR1 LGHDT and CDR2 YNNKEL (reference sequence). Written as DNA, the CDR3 is TGTGCCAGCAAGCCCTCGGGGGGCAATCAGCCCCAGCATTTT. Its translation: CASKPSGGNQPQHF.

The chain joins TRBV6-5 to TRBJ1-1; tentative D call: TRBD1 (5 bases). CDR1 is MNHEY and CDR2 is SVGAGI in the germline V gene. V was shortened by 4 bases and J by 0 bases, with 6 bases between the two germline ends. This CDR3 is built from 13 residues. The CDR3: CASSSGMNTEAFF. DNA for the CDR3: TGTGCCAGCAGTTCAGGGATGAACACTGAAGCTTTCTTT.